The source of this T cell receptor (beta chain) is a study of CD8 T cells in Susac syndrome (dated by TCRdb to the late 2010s). Regarding the research as a whole: The study used repertoire sequencing to test whether antigen drove CD8+ T cell activation and differentiation in Susac syndrome. Results the study describes overall, beyond this receptor: The TCR sequencing and HLA analysis was acknowledged to have included a relatively small number of individuals.

High-throughput TCR beta sequencing profiled peripheral blood CD8+ and CD4+ T cells from healthy donors, Susac syndrome patients and multiple sclerosis patients. The healthy donors served as controls matched for age and sex. Bulk CD8+ and CD4+ T cells were purified by magnetic negative isolation, while CD8+ TEMRA cells were enriched using FACS. Blood was drawn into EDTA tubes, processed within 24 hours, and PBMCs were isolated by density gradient centrifugation. PBMCs intended for TCR sequencing were cryopreserved in liquid nitrogen and thawed later in a water bath at 37 degrees C. The sorted or isolated CD4+, CD8+ and CD8+ TEMRA cells had a purity of 90% or higher. RNA was extracted with the RNeasy kit and roughly 0.45 to 1 ug was reverse transcribed using random hexamers. TCR beta CDR3 regions were amplified with the immunoSEQ multiplex PCR assay covering 54 Vbeta and 13 Jbeta segments. Bias from PCR amplification was corrected by using a synthetic template baseline for primer optimization and for computational correction. The published analysis was carried out like this. Reads were annotated to V, D and J genes per IMGT and analyzed with immunoSEQ Analyzer, keeping only productive sequences. Clonality was calculated as one minus the Shannon entropy normalized by log2 of the number of productive unique sequences. For each patient and control, public and private clones were evaluated within the 100 most prevalent clones. Clones were defined as Susac-specific if absent from the healthy and MS cohorts, from around 1,000 published viral clones and from other ImmuneACCESS disease sequences. TCRdb trimmed public reads at Q25 via fastp, called clones via MiXCR and kept in-frame beta chains. Rows are combined by CDR3 protein, so each entry shows the most common genes and DNA. TCRdb, rather than the study authors, made the V and J calls. The sample includes fewer than 250,000 distinct CDR3 sequences, with roughly 92% observed a single time. Around 0.096% of the sample is taken by the ten largest.

In regard to this clonotype: No cognate antigen has been identified for it. No base quality values were provided; no much bigger clone lies one nucleotide off.

Sequencing was performed on CD4+ T cells from PBMCs. This TCR derives from a human donor in good health.

The nucleotide sequence is given as TGCGCCAGCAGTCAATCGAGCACAGGGGATTGGGAAAAACTGTTTTTT. Its translation reads: CASSQSSTGDWEKLFF. The sequence joins TRBV23-1 to TRBJ1-4; TRBD1 fits 7 bases in the junction. TRBV23-1 is filed as an ORF, its function uncertain. Trimmed from V: 0 bases; trimmed from J: 8 bases; junction bases lacking a gene match: 9. There are 16 amino acids in the CDR3, from cysteine to phenylalanine inclusive. Only the CDR3 part of the read is kept: 48 bases, read in frame from the first base.